This T cell receptor (beta chain) is from a study of post-analysis software for immune sequencing data. Whole-study context: Some patients lacked subtype; others had relapsing-remitting, secondary progressive or progressive-relapsing disease.

Whole-study results and caveats: A few TRBV segments occurring more often in patients than controls included TRBV5-6, TRBV5-1 and TRBV20-1. There was significantly lower normalized Chao1 diversity in multiple sclerosis patients than in controls.

TCR beta libraries were prepared from cDNA with unique molecular identifiers. TCRdb recomputed calls from the PCR reads with MiXCR, one row per CDR3 protein. Of some 890,000 distinct CDR3 sequences in the sample, around 53% are singletons; the top ten hold 4.6%. Germline V gene data show CDR1 as ENHRY and CDR2 as SYGVKD. After removal of 11 bases from V and 4 bases from J, the junction contained 13 bases not matched to a gene. CDR3 length equals 14 residues. Notes on this clonotype: What it recognizes is unknown.

The TCR comes from a girl aged 5-17 years with multiple sclerosis. Sequenced material: blood. The J gene is TRBJ2-5, the V gene TRBV10-3, with 7 bases lining up with TRBD2. As DNA, the CDR3 is TGTGCCTCCCGACTAGCAGGCCCGGGAGAGACCCAGTACTTC. Translated: CASRLAGPGETQYF.